Listed here are 17 T cell receptor beta chains from one sample, sequenced in a study of shared clonotypes between healthy human individuals. Method: immunoSEQ multiplex PCR; TCRdb's copy keeps in-frame clones and lacks some. The table shows millions of clones, with approximately 90% occurring only once. The sequenced material came from naive CD4+ T cells sorted from blood. Described subset: CD45RA+ positively selected. All receptors derive from a young man in good health.

V usage is TRBV6-6 and J usage is TRBJ1-2; D uncertain. This CDR3 region has 12 residues. Trimming cost V 8 bases and J 6 bases, with 13 bases left between them. CDR1 is MNHNY and CDR2 is SVGAGI in the germline V gene (reference sequence). DNA for the CDR3: TGTGCCAGCGGTCCGGGGTCCGATGGCTACACCTTC. This gives the protein CASGPGSDGYTF.

The sample holds one count of this clone. The gene calls are TRBV6-1 and TRBJ2-1; 9 bases map to TRBD1. There are 16 residues in the CDR3. Per germline, CDR1 MNHNS and CDR2 SASEGT. After removal of 4 bases from V and 3 bases from J, the junction contained 7 bases not matched to a gene. The CDR3 region is CASSATPGQGYNEQFF. CDR3 DNA: TGTGCCAGCAGTGCTACCCCGGGACAGGGCTACAATGAGCAGTTCTTC.

In DNA, the CDR3 is TGTGCCAGCAGCTTAGAATATGGGGCAGAGAGCTCCTACGAGCAGTACTTC. This sequence encodes CASSLEYGAESSYEQYF. This chain links TRBV7-9 with TRBJ2-7, with TRBD1 as a possible D gene (5 bases). The CDR3 runs 17 residues. V gave up 1 base and J gave up 0 bases, with 16 bases separating them. The germline V gene has CDR1 SEHNR and CDR2 FQNEAQ (reference sequence).

The rearrangement links TRBV10-1 to TRBJ2-3, with 10 bases fitting TRBD2. The J segment lost 5 bases and the V segment lost 4 bases, leaving 6 bases of the junction unmatched. CDR1 WNHNN and CDR2 SYGVQD come from the germline V gene (reference sequence). The CDR3 runs 15 residues. CDR3 DNA: TGCGCCAGCAGTGGCAGCGGGAGGGCCATAGATACGCAGTATTTT. Amino acids: CASSGSGRAIDTQYF.

This chain joins TRBV18 and TRBJ2-3; D perhaps matches TRBD1 (5 bases). Germline values: CDR1 KGHSH, CDR2 LQKENI. The CDR3 consists of 13 residues. V was pared by 10 bases and J by 1 base, with 12 bases between. The CDR3 DNA reads as TGTGCCACTCACAGGTCTCGCACAGATACGCAGTATTTT. This encodes CATHRSRTDTQYF.

The rearrangement joins TRBV7-8 to TRBJ2-5, with D possibly matching TRBD2 (5 bases). Germline CDR1 reads SGHVS; CDR2 reads FQNEAQ. This CDR3 is built from 16 residues. Trimming pared 1 base from V and 2 bases from J, leaving 14 bases between. The CDR3 here is CASSLVVRGWQETQYF. The CDR3 DNA is TGTGCCAGCAGCTTAGTAGTCCGGGGTTGGCAAGAGACCCAGTACTTC.

In this sample, this clone turned up once. The gene calls are TRBV10-3 and TRBJ2-3, with a weak D call TRBD1 (6 bases). The CDR3 totals 13 residues. The germline gives CDR1 ENHRY, CDR2 SYGVKD. Trimming removed 8 bases at V and 6 bases at J, with 15 bases between. CDR3: CAIGGQLRDTQYF. CDR3 sequence (DNA): TGTGCCATCGGAGGACAGCTCAGGGATACGCAGTATTTT.

V and J are TRBV9 and TRBJ2-3, with 12 bases fitting TRBD2. Germline CDR1 SGDLS, CDR2 YYNGEE. The CDR3 has 17 residues. Trimming took 3 bases from V and 3 from J; bases not matched to a gene: 8. The CDR3 reads CASSAGTSGFLTDTQYF. DNA of the CDR3: TGTGCCAGCAGCGCCGGGACTAGCGGGTTTCTGACAGATACGCAGTATTTT.

As concerns this clone: Other DNA sequences from this sample encode an identical CDR3 as well. The chain has TRBV5-1 and TRBJ2-3, with TRBD2 identical over 7 bases. The germline CDR1 and CDR2 sequences are SGHRS and YFSETQ. V shed 0 bases, J shed 0 bases, and the junction held 4 bases outside the gene matches. This CDR3 is built from 16 residues. Here the CDR3 reads CASSLVLAGSTDTQYF. The CDR3 DNA reads TGCGCCAGCAGCTTGGTATTAGCGGGTAGCACAGATACGCAGTATTTT.

This chain connects TRBV7-2 to TRBJ1-5, with a tentative D call TRBD1 (5 bases). There are 14 residues in the CDR3. V shed 4 bases and J shed 4 bases, with 11 bases lying between them. CDR1 and CDR2 (germline): SGHTA, FQGNSA. The CDR3 coding sequence is TGTGCCAGCAGCTCCCGGGACTGGAATCAGCCCCAGCATTTT. It codes for CASSSRDWNQPQHF. Full variable domain (missing parts from reference TRBV7-2 and TRBJ1-5): GAGVSQSPSNKVTEKGKDVELRCDPISGHTALYWYRQSLGQGLEFLIYFQGNSAPDKSGLPSDRFSAERTGGSVSTLTIQRTQQEDSAVYLCASSSRDWNQPQHFGDGTRLSIL.

The chain links TRBV28 to TRBJ1-2; D possibly corresponds to TRBD1 (6 bases). This CDR3 has 15 residues. Germline V gene sequence: CDR1 MDHEN, CDR2 SYDVKM. V lost 3 bases and J 5 bases, leaving 16 bases between the germline ends. CDR3: CASSFVQGGGYGYTF. Written as DNA, the CDR3 is TGTGCCAGCAGTTTCGTTCAGGGAGGGGGTTATGGCTACACCTTC.

The chain joins TRBV25-1 to TRBJ1-2; 7 bases map to TRBD1. Germline-derived CDR1 and CDR2 are MGHDK and SYGVNS. With V trimmed by 1 base and J by 6 bases, 8 bases remained unmatched. This CDR3 spans 15 amino acids. CDR3 region: CASSESTGATDGYTF. In DNA, the CDR3 is TGTGCCAGCAGTGAATCCACAGGGGCAACGGATGGCTACACCTTC.

The rearrangement links TRBV18 to TRBJ1-6; D remains ambiguous. Trimming stripped 3 bases from V and 10 bases from J, with 10 bases between. This CDR3 has 13 amino acids. Germline loops: CDR1 KGHSH, CDR2 LQKENI. CDR3 residues: CASSPKVYSPLHF. As DNA, the CDR3 is TGTGCCAGCTCACCGAAGGTGTACTCACCCCTCCACTTT. The entire variable domain, with the rest obtained from reference TRBV18 and TRBJ1-6, is as follows: NAGVMQNPRHLVRRRGQEARLRCSPMKGHSHVYWYRQLPEEGLKFMVYLQKENIIDESGMPKERFSAEFPKEGPSILRIQQVVRGDSAAYFCASSPKVYSPLHFGNGTRLTVT.

The chain carries TRBV6-1 and TRBJ2-1; tentatively, D is TRBD1 (6 bases). The germline gives CDR1 MNHNS, CDR2 SASEGT. CDR3 length: 14 residues. Trimming took 2 bases from V and 10 from J, leaving 15 bases between them. As DNA, the CDR3 is TGTGCCAGCAGTGAAAAAGGACAGAGACGGGAGCAGTTCTTC. It yields the protein CASSEKGQRREQFF.

This clone was found once. V usage is TRBV29-1 and J usage is TRBJ2-1, with 8 bases matching TRBD2. CDR1 is SQVTM and CDR2 is ANQGSEA in the germline V gene. With 7 bases clipped from V and 8 bases from J, the junction kept 13 bases outside the gene matches. This CDR3 spans 14 amino acids. The CDR3 loop reads CSAFDGGASDEQFF. DNA for the CDR3: TGCAGCGCCTTCGACGGGGGGGCCTCGGATGAGCAGTTCTTC.

The count of this clone is one. V gene TRBV19 combines with J gene TRBJ1-1; the D gene is possibly TRBD1 (5 bases). V was pared by 6 bases and J by 4 bases, with 12 bases between. Germline V gene lookup returns CDR1 LNHDA and CDR2 SQIVND (reference sequence). This CDR3 has 13 amino acids. The CDR3 DNA is TGTGCCAGTAGGAAAGGGACTGGCACTGAAGCTTTCTTT. It specifies CASRKGTGTEAFF.

This chain connects TRBV5-1 to TRBJ2-3; TRBD2 is a possible D gene (6 bases). CDR3 length: 16 amino acids. The germline gives CDR1 SGHRS, CDR2 YFSETQ. V lost 4 bases and J 2 bases, leaving 17 bases between the germline ends. DNA for the CDR3: TGCGCCAGCAGCCCTGGAGGGACCCAGGACACAGATACGCAGTATTTT. Translating it yields CASSPGGTQDTDTQYF.